The 32 T cell receptor beta chains given below trace back to one sample, sequenced in a study of Graves' ophthalmopathy and Graves' hyperthyroidism. Scientists amplified the TCR beta CDR3 regions from RNA transcripts. Investigators did first-round RT-PCR with HTBI primers, then second-round multiplex PCR. MiXCR, applied by TCRdb to the multiplex PCR reads, yields one record per CDR3 protein. The table has about 210,000 distinct CDR3 sequences, less than 30% seen once. The specimen was peripheral blood. These receptors originate from a man in his forties or fifties with Graves' ophthalmopathy.

The table lists this clonotype with many counts. The CDR3 DNA sequence: TGTGCCAGCTCACCCGGTGGGTCGCAGGACAGTGTGTACTTC. It translates to CASSPGGSQDSVYF. This chain uses TRBV18 with TRBJ2-7; possible D gene TRBD1, 6 bases. The CDR3 contains 14 residues. The V gene's germline CDR1 is KGHSH and CDR2 LQKENI. V was cut by 3 bases and J by 12 bases, with 21 bases left in between.

This clonotype was counted at least ten times. This chain links TRBV12-3 or TRBV12-4 with TRBJ1-1; possibly TRBD1 for D (5 bases). The ends were cut back, 2 bases at V and 1 base at J, with 8 bases in the middle. The CDR3 length is 14 residues. As DNA, the CDR3 is TGTGCCAGCAGTTTAATTAGGGGGAACACTGAAGCTTTCTTT. Translated: CASSLIRGNTEAFF.

This chain joins TRBV12-5 and TRBJ1-1, with D unclear. V was clipped by 8 bases and J by 0 bases, with 4 bases between them. Germline CDR1 LGHNT, CDR2 FRNRAP. The CDR3 has 11 amino acids. The CDR3 is CASILNTEAFF. The CDR3 region has the DNA TGTGCTAGTATTTTGAACACTGAAGCTTTCTTT.

This clonotype has at least ten counts. J is TRBJ1-1 and V is TRBV3-1, with no clear D. This CDR3 has 13 residues. Trimming removed 1 base from V and 1 base from J, with 4 bases in between. The germline V gene has CDR1 LGHDT and CDR2 YNNKEL (reference sequence). CDR3 nucleotides: TGTGCCAGCAGCCAAGTGGCGAACACTGAAGCTTTCTTT. Translation: CASSQVANTEAFF. Full variable domain (rest looked up from reference TRBV3-1 and TRBJ1-1): DTAVSQTPKYLVTQMGNDKSIKCEQNLGHDTMYWYKQDSKKFLKIMFSYNNKELIINETVPNRFSPKSPDKAHLNLHINSLELGDSAVYFCASSQVANTEAFFGQGTRLTVV.

This clonotype was recorded at least ten times. The gene calls are TRBV2 and TRBJ2-1, with 10 bases matching TRBD2. V dropped 5 bases and J dropped 3; count of bases not matched to a gene: 4. The CDR3 sequence is 15 residues long. CDR1 and CDR2 (germline): SNHLY, FYNNEI. The CDR3 is CASSRTSGNYNEQFF. CDR3 nucleotides: TGTGCCAGCAGTAGGACTAGCGGAAACTACAATGAGCAGTTCTTC. Variable domain in full (rest from reference TRBV2 and TRBJ2-1): EPEVTQTPSHQVTQMGQEVILRCVPISNHLYFYWYRQILGQKVEFLVSFYNNEISEKSEIFDDQFSVERPDGSNFTLKIRSTKLEDSAMYFCASSRTSGNYNEQFFGPGTRLTVL.

This clonotype appeared many times. The J gene is TRBJ2-4, the V gene TRBV11-2; 11 positions agree with TRBD1. Germline V gene data show CDR1 as SGHAT and CDR2 as FQNNGV. V dropped 4 bases and J dropped 1; count of bases not matched to a gene: 3. This CDR3 comprises 16 residues. Written as DNA, the CDR3 is TGTGCCAGCAGCTCGGACAGGGGGCTGGCCAAAAACATTCAGTACTTC. Its translation: CASSSDRGLAKNIQYF.

This clonotype has a count of ten or more. V usage is TRBV19 and J usage is TRBJ2-7; 8 bases fit TRBD1. The CDR3 extends over 14 amino acids. Looked up from germline, CDR1 is LNHDA and CDR2 is SQIVND (reference sequence). The J segment lost 5 bases and the V segment lost 7 bases, leaving 10 bases of the junction unmatched. CDR3 coding DNA: TGTGCCAGTAAGCTCGAGACAGGGGACCACGAGCAGTACTTC. This encodes CASKLETGDHEQYF.

This clonotype showed up many times. The chain carries TRBV4-3 and TRBJ1-6, with 9 bases lining up with TRBD1. Germline V lookup: CDR1 LGHNA, CDR2 YSLEER. The trim removed 4 bases at V and 9 bases at J, leaving 10 bases unmatched. The CDR3 consists of 16 residues. This CDR3 reads CASSRAGGTGSSPLHF. DNA for the CDR3: TGCGCCAGCAGCCGAGCCGGCGGGACAGGGAGTTCACCCCTCCACTTT.

This clonotype has only a few counts. The J gene is TRBJ2-7, the V gene TRBV28; tentative D call: TRBD2 (5 bases). The CDR3 consists of 15 residues. V gave up 5 bases and J gave up 2 bases, with 16 bases separating them. Germline CDR1 MDHEN, CDR2 SYDVKM. The CDR3 loop reads CASSQGGGSTYEQYF. CDR3 in DNA: TGTGCCAGCAGTCAAGGAGGTGGCAGCACCTACGAGCAGTACTTC.

This clonotype showed up many times. The V call is TRBV3-1, the J call TRBJ1-2; a weak D match, TRBD1 (6 bases). CDR3 size: 14 residues. V was clipped by 4 bases and J by 4 bases, with 13 bases between them. CDR1 is LGHDT and CDR2 is YNNKEL in the germline V gene (reference sequence). CDR3 region: CASSPPDSPYGYTF. Here the CDR3 DNA reads TGTGCCAGCAGCCCTCCGGACAGTCCCTATGGCTACACCTTC. Full variable domain (missing parts from reference TRBV3-1 and TRBJ1-2): DTAVSQTPKYLVTQMGNDKSIKCEQNLGHDTMYWYKQDSKKFLKIMFSYNNKELIINETVPNRFSPKSPDKAHLNLHINSLELGDSAVYFCASSPPDSPYGYTFGSGTRLTVV.

The CDR3 region has the DNA TGTGCCAGCAGTTACTCGCAGCGGGACTCTACGAAGCAGTACTTC. As protein: CASSYSQRDSTKQYF. V is TRBV6-5 and J is TRBJ2-7; 7 bases match TRBD2. The junction had 10 bases not matched to a gene; V was cut back by 0 bases and J by 8 bases. CDR1 is MNHEY and CDR2 is SVGAGI in the germline V gene. The CDR3 runs 15 residues.

This clonotype appeared many times. The chain combines TRBV4-2 with TRBJ2-7; 7 bases align to TRBD2. CDR1 is LGHNA and CDR2 is YNFKEQ in the germline V gene. This CDR3 is 15 amino acids long. J gave up 4 bases and V 1 base, and 7 bases lay outside the gene matches. The CDR3 DNA reads TGTGCCAGCAGCCAAGTTGGTAGCGGGTCGTACGAGCAGTACTTC. This encodes CASSQVGSGSYEQYF.

Ten or more counts support this clonotype. With a much larger clone just one base away, this may be a read error. The chain joins TRBV7-2 to TRBJ2-7; D not resolved. CDR3 length: 11 residues. The germline CDR1 and CDR2 sequences are SGHTA and FQGNSA. Between the trimmed V and J ends, which lost 3 bases and 3 bases, there was a span of 3 bases. The CDR3 DNA sequence: TGTGCCAGCAGCTTCCGCTACGAGCAGTACTTC. Its protein product is CASSFRYEQYF.

This clonotype was recorded many times. The chain recombines TRBV19 with TRBJ1-1; 8 positions agree with TRBD1. V lost 7 bases, J lost 8 bases, and 6 bases stayed unmatched. CDR3 size: 12 residues. Germline V gene sequence: CDR1 LNHDA, CDR2 SQIVND (reference sequence). Here the CDR3 reads CASTGGAAEAFF. For the CDR3, the DNA is TGTGCCAGTACAGGGGGCGCGGCAGAAGCTTTCTTT.

This clonotype has just one count. The chain couples TRBV27 to TRBJ2-7, with a weak D call TRBD1 (6 bases). Germline CDR1 is MNHEY and CDR2 is SMNVEV (reference sequence). This CDR3 is 15 amino acids long. V lost 4 bases, J lost 3 bases, and 16 bases lay in between. Written as DNA, the CDR3 is TGTGCCAGCAGTTCCCGGGACATCGGGTTCTACGAGCAGTACTTC. Its translation: CASSSRDIGFYEQYF.

The chain employs TRBV12-3 or TRBV12-4 and TRBJ1-1; D is uncertain. CDR3 length equals 14 residues. The V end lost 6 bases, the J end lost 4 bases, and 15 bases lay between the germline ends. In DNA form, the CDR3 reads TGTGCCAGCAGCCCCTCCAGTGAGAGCACTGAAGCTTTCTTT. This translates into CASSPSSESTEAFF.

Ten or more counts support this clonotype. This chain uses TRBV27 with TRBJ2-4, with TRBD1 matching 7 bases. CDR1 is MNHEY and CDR2 is SMNVEV in the germline V gene (reference sequence). The CDR3 is 14 residues long. The V segment lost 2 bases and the J segment 3 bases; nucleotides outside the gene matches: 1. CDR3 bases: TGTGCCAGCAGTTTACGGGACAGCAAAAACATTCAGTACTTC. Translating gives CASSLRDSKNIQYF.

This clonotype was detected only a few times. This may be a read error, as it is one base from a much larger clone. The conserved final phenylalanine or tryptophan is absent from the CDR3, which likely points to a read error. The chain is built from TRBV20-1 and TRBJ2-7; possible D gene TRBD2, 5 bases. CDR3 length equals 14 residues. V was shortened by 0 bases and J by 2 bases, with 11 bases between the two germline ends. Germline CDR1 and CDR2: DFQATT and SNEGSKA (reference sequence). The CDR3 sequence: CSARDHRTAYEQYS. DNA of the CDR3: TGCAGTGCTAGAGATCATAGGACTGCCTACGAGCAGTACTCC.

Points on this clonotype: A much larger clone lies a single base off, so this may be a read error. The chain couples TRBV29-1 to TRBJ2-7, with a weak D call TRBD2 (7 bases). Germline V gene sequence: CDR1 SQVTM, CDR2 ANQGSEA. The CDR3 loop spans 15 amino acids. CDR3 protein: CSVERSWQGRDEQHF. CDR3 in DNA: TGCAGCGTTGAACGGAGTTGGCAGGGGAGGGACGAGCAGCACTTC.

This clonotype showed up many times. This rearrangement joins TRBV19 to TRBJ2-7, with 9 bases matching TRBD1. CDR1 LNHDA and CDR2 SQIVND come from the germline V gene (reference sequence). This CDR3 region has 15 residues. Trimming removed 7 bases from V and 3 bases from J; junction bases left unmatched: 10. CDR3 residues: CASTKGDRDVYEQYF. CDR3 bases: TGTGCCAGTACTAAAGGGGACAGGGATGTCTACGAGCAGTACTTC. The full variable domain, with the rest looked up from reference TRBV19 and TRBJ2-7, is DGGITQSPKYLFRKEGQNVTLSCEQNLNHDAMYWYRQDPGQGLRLIYYSQIVNDFQKGDIAEGYSVSREKKESFPLTVTSAQKNPTAFYLCASTKGDRDVYEQYFGPGTRLTVT.

In this sample, this clonotype turned up many times. The chain carries TRBV14 and TRBJ2-5; 7 positions match TRBD2. The CDR3 loop spans 15 amino acids. Germline V gene data show CDR1 as SGHDN and CDR2 as FVKESK. Trimming cost V 2 bases and J 5 bases; bases outside gene matches: 8. The CDR3 DNA follows: TGTGCCAGCAGCCAACGCGGGAGTTTTAGGGAGACCCAGTACTTC. Its protein is CASSQRGSFRETQYF.

This clonotype was found many times. The chain links TRBV9 to TRBJ2-7, with D possibly matching TRBD1 (7 bases). The V end was cut by 3 bases, the J end by 9 bases, with 19 bases between. The germline CDR1 and CDR2 sequences are SGDLS and YYNGEE. The CDR3 has 14 residues. The DNA for the CDR3 is TGTGCCAGCAGCGGCAGGGGGGCCTCCGACTTGCAGTACTTC. This encodes CASSGRGASDLQYF.

This clonotype was counted many times. The CDR3 reads CASRTTGGGYNSPLHF. The CDR3 nucleotides read TGTGCCAGCAGAACTACAGGGGGCGGTTATAATTCACCCCTCCACTTT. V is TRBV6-1 and J is TRBJ1-6; 9 bases are a match to TRBD1. The CDR3 contains 16 residues. With 6 bases clipped from V and 4 bases from J, the junction kept 7 bases outside the gene matches. The germline V gene encodes CDR1 MNHNS and CDR2 SASEGT.

The CDR3, as DNA: TGTGCCAGCACCCAAAGGGACACAGAGACCCAGTACTTC. Translation: CASTQRDTETQYF. The chain joins TRBV12-3 or TRBV12-4 to TRBJ2-5; perhaps TRBD1 as D (6 bases). This CDR3 spans 13 amino acids. Trimming pared 7 bases from V and 4 bases from J, leaving 13 bases between.

This clonotype has at least ten counts. The V gene is TRBV7-2, the J gene TRBJ1-2; possibly TRBD1 for D (5 bases). Germline-derived CDR1 and CDR2 are SGHTA and FQGNSA. This CDR3 contains 15 residues. Trimming removed 5 bases from V and 7 bases from J, with 20 bases in between. The DNA for the CDR3 is TGTGCCAGCAGCCCGGACGCAGGGATCTGGCGTGGCTACACCTTC. Translated: CASSPDAGIWRGYTF.

This clonotype was detected many times. V and J are TRBV28 and TRBJ2-3; 7 nucleotides match TRBD2. The CDR3 totals 14 residues. Germline V CDR1 and CDR2: MDHEN, SYDVKM. The junction had 3 bases not matched to a gene; V was cut back by 3 bases and J by 3 bases. The chain's CDR3 is CASSFGGSTDTQYF. In DNA, the CDR3 is TGTGCCAGCAGTTTTGGCGGGAGTACAGATACGCAGTATTTT.

This clonotype was seen ten or more times. A read error may produce the germline difference seen at one junction end. V usage is TRBV28 and J usage is TRBJ2-7, with TRBD2 matching over 9 bases. The CDR3 runs to 16 residues. Looked up from germline, CDR1 is MDHEN and CDR2 is SYDVKM. In nucleotides, the CDR3 is TGTGCCAGCATCCCCCGGGGTAGCGGGAGATCCTACGAGCAGCACTTC. Translation gives CASIPRGSGRSYEQHF.

The gene calls are TRBV6-1 and TRBJ1-2, with D possibly TRBD1 on 5 matching bases. CDR3 length equals 12 residues. CDR1 and CDR2 (germline): MNHNS, SASEGT. V lost 4 bases and J lost 4, with 7 bases in between. In DNA, the CDR3 is TGTGCCAGCAGTGGGGGCGGCTATGGCTACACCTTC. Translated, it gives CASSGGGYGYTF.

The sample holds one count of this clonotype. This sequence joins TRBV19 and TRBJ1-2; D not certain. Per the germline V gene, CDR1 is LNHDA and CDR2 is SQIVND (reference sequence). V gave up 5 bases and J gave up 2 bases, with 9 bases separating them. The CDR3 has 13 residues. The CDR3 DNA reads as TGTGCCAGTAGTCCGGGGAGGAACTATGGCTACACCTTC. Translation gives CASSPGRNYGYTF. Looking up the rest from reference TRBV19 and TRBJ1-2 gives the full variable domain: DGGITQSPKYLFRKEGQNVTLSCEQNLNHDAMYWYRQDPGQGLRLIYYSQIVNDFQKGDIAEGYSVSREKKESFPLTVTSAQKNPTAFYLCASSPGRNYGYTFGSGTRLTVV.

This clonotype has at least ten counts. The gene calls are TRBV14 and TRBJ2-7; D unresolved. This CDR3 comprises 14 residues. The V and J ends lost 0 bases and 9 bases respectively, with 15 bases between them. Per germline, CDR1 SGHDN and CDR2 FVKESK. The CDR3 spells CASSQETPPTRQYF. The CDR3 DNA reads TGTGCCAGCAGCCAAGAGACCCCACCGACGCGGCAGTACTTC.

The chain has TRBV6-2 or TRBV6-3 and TRBJ2-5; 9 bases are a match to TRBD2. CDR1 MNHEY and CDR2 SVGEGT come from the germline V gene. With V trimmed by 6 bases and J by 4 bases, 6 bases remained unmatched. The CDR3 sequence is 14 residues long. As DNA, the CDR3 is TGTGCCAGCAGGGCCGCACTAGCGGGAGAGACCCAGTACTTC. Amino acid sequence: CASRAALAGETQYF.

This clonotype was seen repeatedly, ten times or more. The V and J genes are TRBV27 and TRBJ2-7; TRBD2 matches at 12 bases. The germline gives CDR1 MNHEY, CDR2 SMNVEV (reference sequence). The CDR3 is made up of 19 amino acids. Trimming at V came to 3 bases and at J to 3 bases, leaving 15 bases not matched to a gene. The CDR3 sequence: CASSFTRGGTSGSRYEQYF. The CDR3 bases are TGTGCCAGCAGTTTTACCAGGGGGGGGACTAGCGGGTCCCGCTACGAGCAGTACTTC.